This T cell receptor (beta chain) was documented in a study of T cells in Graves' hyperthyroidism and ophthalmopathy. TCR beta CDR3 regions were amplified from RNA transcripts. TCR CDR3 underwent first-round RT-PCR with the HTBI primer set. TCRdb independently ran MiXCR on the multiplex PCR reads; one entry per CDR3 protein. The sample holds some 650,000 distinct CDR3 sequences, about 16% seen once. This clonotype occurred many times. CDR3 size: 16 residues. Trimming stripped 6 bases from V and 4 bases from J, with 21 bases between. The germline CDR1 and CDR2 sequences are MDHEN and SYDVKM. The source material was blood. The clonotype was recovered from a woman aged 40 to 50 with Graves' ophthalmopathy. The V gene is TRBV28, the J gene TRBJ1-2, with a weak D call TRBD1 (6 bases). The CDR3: CASSSPGGGTPYGYTF. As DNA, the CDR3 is TGTGCCAGCAGCTCCCCGGGGGGGGGGACACCCTATGGCTACACCTTC.